The next 25 T cell receptor beta chains were all read from a single sample in a study of cytomegalovirus exposure and HLA in healthy donors. The study ran its PCR with 60 Vbeta and 13 Jbeta primers. Data came from immunoSEQ multiplex PCR; TCRdb stores just in-frame clones and leaves some out. The repertoire has about 160,000 clones, about 71% of them found once; the top ten carry more than 2.5%. The sequenced sample was PBMCs. The receptors here all came from a woman aged 25 to 39 in good health and CMV-seronegative.

Comment on this clone: One end of the junction does not line up with germline, which may come from a read error. The gene calls are TRBV7-9 and TRBJ2-2, with D unclear. Germline lookup yields CDR1 SEHNR and CDR2 FQNEAQ (reference sequence). There are 12 residues in the CDR3. The CDR3 region is CSSSYYTGELFF. CDR3 DNA: TGTTCCAGCAGCTACTACACCGGGGAGCTGTTTTTT.

The CDR3 DNA follows: TGTGCCAGCAATCCGGGACAGGGGATTGAAAAACTGTTTTTT. Residues: CASNPGQGIEKLFF. The V call is TRBV28, the J call TRBJ1-4; TRBD1 matches 10 bases. Germline lookup yields CDR1 MDHEN and CDR2 SYDVKM. The J segment lost 7 bases and the V segment lost 7 bases, leaving 6 bases of the junction unmatched. The CDR3 is 14 residues long.

Of note for this clone: Other DNA sequences in the same sample also yield this CDR3. The chain joins TRBV28 to TRBJ2-5; D might be TRBD2 (6 bases). Germline assignment: CDR1 MDHEN and CDR2 SYDVKM. V gave up 2 bases and J gave up 5 bases, with 9 bases separating them. CDR3 size: 13 residues. In DNA form, the CDR3 reads TGTGCCAGCAGTTTAGCGGGGAGGGAGACCCAGTACTTC. It yields the protein CASSLAGRETQYF.

This clone was seen only a few times. Different DNA sequences within this sample yield the same CDR3. The chain employs TRBV7-9 and TRBJ1-6; 9 bases line up with TRBD1. There are 15 residues in the CDR3. The trim removed 4 bases at V and 4 bases at J, leaving 2 bases unmatched. The germline CDR1 and CDR2 sequences are SEHNR and FQNEAQ (reference sequence). CDR3 sequence reads: CASSSGQGYNSPLHF. In nucleotides, the CDR3 is TGTGCCAGCAGCTCGGGACAGGGATATAATTCACCCCTCCACTTT.

The V call is TRBV4-1, the J call TRBJ2-1; possible D gene TRBD2, 6 bases. Germline assignment: CDR1 MGHRA and CDR2 YSYEKL. The V and J ends lost 4 bases and 8 bases respectively, with 21 bases between them. This CDR3 comprises 16 residues. The CDR3 DNA reads TGCGCCAGCAGCCCCGTCGGGGGAATTGTTTGGGATGAGCAGTTCTTC. Protein: CASSPVGGIVWDEQFF.

As concerns this clone: Other DNA sequences from this sample encode an identical CDR3 as well. This sequence joins TRBV7-9 and TRBJ2-7, with D maybe TRBD1 (6 bases). Germline assignment: CDR1 SEHNR and CDR2 FQNEAQ (reference sequence). The CDR3 has 19 residues. Trimming stripped 3 bases from V and 1 base from J, with 25 bases between. CDR3 in amino acids: CASSFRSPRNREGSYEQYF. CDR3 coding DNA: TGTGCCAGCAGCTTTAGGTCCCCTAGAAACAGGGAAGGGTCCTACGAGCAGTACTTC.

The chain joins TRBV6-5 to TRBJ2-7; 7 bases line up with TRBD1. V was pared by 8 bases and J by 7 bases, with 11 bases of the junction left unmatched. The germline gives CDR1 MNHEY, CDR2 SVGAGI. This CDR3 is built from 13 residues. CDR3 loop: CASYWDRTGEQYF. CDR3 nucleotide sequence: TGTGCCAGCTACTGGGACAGAACAGGGGAGCAGTACTTC.

The chain carries TRBV7-3 and TRBJ2-6; maybe TRBD1 (5 bases). Germline V gene sequence: CDR1 SGHTA, CDR2 FQGTGA. This CDR3 is 14 amino acids long. V shed 6 bases and J shed 1 base, with 7 bases lying between them. The CDR3 DNA reads as TGTGCCAGCAGTTCAGGGTCTGGGGCCAACGTCCTGACTTTC. It translates to CASSSGSGANVLTF.

The rearrangement links TRBV2 to TRBJ2-1, with a possible D match to TRBD2 (5 bases). V lost 7 bases, J lost 2 bases, and 12 bases lay in between. CDR1 SNHLY and CDR2 FYNNEI come from the germline V gene. The CDR3 totals 14 residues. CDR3 sequence reads: CASNPHSAYNEQFF. CDR3 coding DNA: TGTGCCAGCAACCCCCATAGCGCCTACAATGAGCAGTTCTTC.

The chain is built from TRBV7-9 and TRBJ2-7, with 12 bases fitting TRBD2. The J segment lost 4 bases and the V segment lost 5 bases, leaving 6 bases of the junction unmatched. Looked up from germline, CDR1 is SEHNR and CDR2 is FQNEAQ (reference sequence). The CDR3 has 15 amino acids. In DNA, the CDR3 is TGTGCCAGCAGCCTTCCGGGACTAGCGGGTTACGAGCAGTACTTC. Translating gives CASSLPGLAGYEQYF.

A few counts support this clone. The chain links TRBV5-4 to TRBJ2-5; TRBD2 agrees at 7 bases. The CDR3 is 14 amino acids. Germline V lookup: CDR1 SGHNT, CDR2 YYREEE (reference sequence). V was clipped by 2 bases and J by 4 bases; unmatched bases: 5. This chain's CDR3 is CASSFGREGETQYF. As DNA, the CDR3 is TGTGCCAGCAGCTTTGGCAGGGAGGGAGAGACCCAGTACTTC.

As concerns this clone: This sample includes further DNA sequences coding for the same CDR3. The chain recombines TRBV27 with TRBJ2-2; D uncertain. CDR3 length: 12 residues. Trimming shortened V by 2 bases and J by 6 bases, and 4 bases separated the two germline ends. Germline V gene data show CDR1 as MNHEY and CDR2 as SMNVEV (reference sequence). The CDR3 is CASSLLSGELFF. CDR3 nucleotides: TGTGCCAGCAGTTTACTCTCCGGGGAGCTGTTTTTT.

This chain connects TRBV11-2 to TRBJ2-1, with D maybe TRBD2 (5 bases). The V and J ends lost 5 bases and 5 bases respectively, with 16 bases between them. Germline V gives CDR1 SGHAT, CDR2 FQNNGV. The CDR3 runs 15 residues. CDR3 sequence reads: CASSHYWGENNEQFF. CDR3 sequence (DNA): TGTGCCAGCAGCCATTATTGGGGAGAGAACAATGAGCAGTTCTTC.

In its sample, this clone was seen a few times. V usage is TRBV4-3 and J usage is TRBJ1-2; a weak D match, TRBD1 (6 bases). CDR1 is LGHNA and CDR2 is YSLEER in the germline V gene. V was trimmed by 3 bases and J by 11 bases, leaving 16 bases between them. The CDR3 consists of 13 residues. DNA of the CDR3: TGCGCCAGCAGCCAGCCCGGACAGTCTGGGTACACCTTC. Protein sequence: CASSQPGQSGYTF.

The chain employs TRBV12-1 and TRBJ2-3; TRBD2 reflects the table's D call only, with no check against the DNA. TRBV12-1 is shown as a pseudogene. The CDR3 totals 17 residues. CDR3 nucleotide sequence: TGTGCCAGCAGCACGCCCGAGGCGGGAGCAAGCACAGATACGCAGTATTTT. This encodes CASSTPEAGASTDTQYF.

The chain uses TRBV7-9 and TRBJ1-2, with D possibly matching TRBD1 (6 bases). Per the germline V gene, CDR1 is SEHNR and CDR2 is FQNEAQ (reference sequence). The CDR3 length is 16 residues. V was shortened by 5 bases and J by 6 bases, with 22 bases between the two germline ends. For the CDR3, the DNA is TGTGCCAGCAGCGAATTTGACAGGCCACCCGGGGATGGCTACACCTTC. This encodes CASSEFDRPPGDGYTF. The entire variable domain, with the rest obtained from reference TRBV7-9 and TRBJ1-2, is as follows: DTGVSQNPRHKITKRGQNVTFRCDPISEHNRLYWYRQTLGQGPEFLTYFQNEAQLEKSRLLSDRFSAERPKGSFSTLEIQRTEQGDSAMYLCASSEFDRPPGDGYTFGSGTRLTVV.

This chain joins TRBV30 and TRBJ1-4; no reliable D call. The CDR3 sequence is 13 residues long. V lost 0 bases and J lost 1, with 3 bases in between. CDR1 GTSNPN and CDR2 SVGIG come from the germline V gene (reference sequence). The CDR3 region is CAWSVLTNEKLFF. For the CDR3, the DNA is TGTGCCTGGAGTGTCTTAACTAATGAAAAACTGTTTTTT.

In DNA, the CDR3 is TGTGCCAGCAGCTTTGTTGGGAGCCAAGAGGAGACCCAGTACTTC. It encodes CASSFVGSQEETQYF. The chain is built from TRBV7-9 and TRBJ2-5, with D possibly TRBD2 on 5 matching bases. Germline V lookup: CDR1 SEHNR, CDR2 FQNEAQ (reference sequence). Trimming pared 3 bases from V and 5 bases from J, leaving 16 bases between. This CDR3 region has 15 residues.

This clone was seen a few times. This chain connects TRBV10-3 to TRBJ2-2; 7 nucleotides agree with TRBD2. Germline V gene sequence: CDR1 ENHRY, CDR2 SYGVKD. The J segment lost 3 bases and the V segment lost 5 bases, leaving 3 bases of the junction unmatched. This CDR3 has 14 amino acids. CDR3 in DNA: TGTGCCATCAGTCCCCGGGGGGACACCGGGGAGCTGTTTTTT. Amino acid sequence: CAISPRGDTGELFF.

Comments on this clone: Other DNA sequences within the sample encode an identical CDR3. The V and J genes are TRBV4-3 and TRBJ2-2, with unresolved D. The CDR3 is 14 amino acids. Trimming cost V 1 base and J 3 bases, with 6 bases left between them. Germline CDR1 LGHNA, CDR2 YSLEER. This CDR3 reads CASSQALYTGELFF. CDR3 in DNA: TGCGCCAGCAGCCAAGCACTGTACACCGGGGAGCTGTTTTTT.

CDR3 loop: CAAHIPITEAFF. The CDR3 DNA is TGTGCGGCACACATACCCATTACGGAAGCTTTCTTT. The chain uses TRBV5-8 and TRBJ1-1; D uncertain. The CDR3 consists of 12 residues. Germline assignment: CDR1 SGHTS and CDR2 YDEGEE.

This clone was detected only a few times. The V call is TRBV4-3, the J call TRBJ1-2; a possible D gene is TRBD1 (6 bases). This CDR3 comprises 16 residues. Trimming cost V 1 base and J 3 bases, with 15 bases left between them. Germline CDR1 LGHNA, CDR2 YSLEER. CDR3 bases: TGCGCCAGCAGCCAAGCTGTTGGGGGGGCCGACTATGGCTACACCTTC. It codes for CASSQAVGGADYGYTF.

The J gene is TRBJ1-1, the V gene TRBV4-3; unclear D gene. CDR1 and CDR2 from the germline V gene are LGHNA and YSLEER. The ends were cut back, 3 bases at V and 12 bases at J, with 11 bases in the middle. This CDR3 spans 11 amino acids. CDR3 bases: TGCGCCAGCAGCCACGGACTTAGAACTTTCTTT. Translating it yields CASSHGLRTFF.

This sequence joins TRBV7-2 and TRBJ2-1, with 14 bases fitting TRBD2. CDR3 length: 15 residues. V shed 8 bases, J shed 7 bases, and the junction held 7 bases outside the gene matches. CDR1 and CDR2 (germline): SGHTA, FQGNSA. The CDR3 DNA sequence: TGTGCCAGCTTTCCAGGACTAGCGGGAGGTAATGAGCAGTTCTTC. Translating gives CASFPGLAGGNEQFF.

This clone was seen more than once but under ten times. V is TRBV5-4 and J is TRBJ1-2; D gene ambiguous. The germline gives CDR1 SGHNT, CDR2 YYREEE (reference sequence). The CDR3 consists of 13 residues. Trimming took off 2 bases at V and 7 bases at J, with 12 bases between the two ends. DNA of the CDR3: TGTGCCAGCAGCTTAGAGGGTGATCCTGGCTACACCTTC. Translated: CASSLEGDPGYTF.